This entry describes one T cell receptor (beta chain). Its antigen is as yet unknown. This sample is part of a study of cytomegalovirus exposure and HLA in healthy donors. In the PCR, 60 Vbeta and 13 Jbeta primers were used. The protocol was immunoSEQ multiplex PCR, while the TCRdb copy is restricted to in-frame clones and leaves out a portion. The sample records 30,000 to 50,000 clones, around 68% being singletons. The CDR3 has 14 amino acids. Between the trimmed V and J ends, which lost 3 bases and 4 bases, there was a span of 12 bases. Germline assignment: CDR1 MRHNA and CDR2 SNTAGT. Notes on the study in general: A further, later analysis showed that HLA-associated TCR beta chains (compared with equally common others) were more clonally expanded. Some TCR beta chains (around 180 of them) were listed as cytomegalovirus-associated. In vitro assays verified that three CMV-associated chains recognized CMV antigens specifically. Roughly even sequencing depth across donors was the assumption behind the presence/absence analyses.

This receptor was taken from a middle-aged man in good health and CMV-seronegative. The chain uses TRBV6-4 and TRBJ1-1; D gene ambiguous. The sequencing input was PBMCs. The CDR3 spells CASSDTSRGTEAFF. The CDR3, as DNA: TGTGCCAGCAGTGATACTTCCCGGGGCACTGAAGCTTTCTTT.